This TCR beta chain was captured by sequencing in a study of CD8 T cells in Susac syndrome. With random hexamers, reverse transcription was performed on about 0.5 to 1 ug of RNA. By means of immunoSEQ multiplex PCR, TCR beta CDR3 spanning 54 Vbeta and 13 Jbeta underwent amplification. TCRdb passed the immunoSEQ multiplex PCR reads through MiXCR, listing each CDR3 protein once. In the table there are around 120,000 distinct CDR3 sequences, roughly 93% of which are singletons. Peripheral blood CD8+ and CD4+ T cells were profiled by TCR beta sequencing. This CDR3 region has 15 residues. V lost 4 bases, J lost 3 bases, and 8 bases stayed unmatched.

The genes are TRBV12-3 or TRBV12-4 and TRBJ2-5, with 7 bases lining up with TRBD1. The sample comprised CD4+ T cells from PBMCs. This TCR was sampled from a human donor with multiple sclerosis. DNA for the CDR3: TGTGCCAGCAGTTCCACCGGGACAGCCAAAGAGACCCAGTACTTC. This encodes CASSSTGTAKETQYF.